The source of this TCR beta chain is a study of blood T cell repertoires in COVID-19. Whole-study context: The study drew acute and convalescent COVID-19 samples from the United States, Italy and Spain.

The CDR3 runs 13 residues. Looked up from germline, CDR1 is SGHNT and CDR2 is YENEEA. Trimming shortened V by 4 bases and J by 8 bases, and 11 bases separated the two germline ends. Sequencing used immunoSEQ multiplex PCR; TCRdb keeps in-frame clones, though not all of them. The sample consists of about 190,000 clones, about 93% of them appearing once. This clonotype was sampled from a man in his fifties or sixties with acute or convalescent COVID-19. This chain connects TRBV11-3 to TRBJ2-2; D gene uncertain. The sequencing input was peripheral blood. The CDR3 reads CASSSEAEGELFF. In nucleotides, the CDR3 is TGTGCCAGCAGCTCAGAGGCAGAAGGGGAGCTGTTTTTT.